One and the same sample provided the 20 T cell receptor beta chains below, sequenced in a study of T cells in Graves' hyperthyroidism and ophthalmopathy. Researchers took RNA transcripts and amplified the TCR beta CDR3 regions from them. The TCR CDR3 was amplified in a first-round RT-PCR using the HTBI primer set. TCRdb re-called the multiplex PCR reads with MiXCR, one entry per CDR3 protein. The table shows some 580,000 distinct CDR3 sequences, with more than 15% occurring only once. Sequencing input: blood. The receptors here all came from a woman between 40 and 55 years old with Graves' ophthalmopathy.

The chain carries TRBV20-1 and TRBJ2-7; no firm D call. This CDR3 has 12 residues. CDR1 is DFQATT, CDR2 SNEGSKA, per germline (reference sequence). The V and J ends lost 4 bases and 3 bases respectively, with 10 bases between them. CDR3 coding DNA: TGCAGTGCTATAGCTTCAAGCTACGAGCAGTACTTC. This codes for CSAIASSYEQYF.

The chain's CDR3 is CASSPGTVGFDYGYTF. The CDR3 region has the DNA TGTGCCAGCTCACCCGGGACAGTAGGATTTGACTATGGCTACACCTTC. The chain combines TRBV18 with TRBJ1-2; 7 bases match TRBD1. Germline assignment: CDR1 KGHSH and CDR2 LQKENI. The CDR3 is made up of 16 amino acids. V lost 3 bases to trimming and J lost 3 bases; unmatched junction nucleotides: 10.

This clonotype was recorded at least ten times. The chain uses TRBV12-5 and TRBJ2-3, with TRBD2 matching over 7 bases. This CDR3 comprises 16 residues. CDR1 is LGHNT, CDR2 FRNRAP, per germline. V shed 6 bases and J 3 bases; nucleotides not matched to a gene: 12. The CDR3 loop reads CASGPGIGGVTDTQYF. The DNA for the CDR3 is TGTGCTAGTGGCCCCGGGATTGGGGGGGTGACAGATACGCAGTATTTT.

The chain recombines TRBV12-3 or TRBV12-4 with TRBJ2-5; no definite D call. The length of the CDR3 is 11 residues. V was cut by 8 bases and J by 2 bases, with 6 bases left in between. This CDR3 is CASVGQETQYF. The CDR3 bases are TGTGCCAGCGTTGGACAAGAGACCCAGTACTTC.

This chain links TRBV15 with TRBJ1-6, with a tentative D call TRBD1 (5 bases). The CDR3 totals 15 residues. Germline V gives CDR1 LNHNV, CDR2 YYDKDF (reference sequence). V gave up 0 bases and J gave up 7 bases, with 10 bases separating them. The CDR3 sequence: CATSRDPGPNSPLHF. In nucleotides, the CDR3 is TGTGCCACCAGCAGAGATCCGGGGCCGAATTCACCCCTCCACTTT.

This clonotype was counted at least ten times. The chain joins TRBV2 to TRBJ2-5, with D unresolved. V dropped 6 bases and J dropped 2 bases, with 10 bases sitting between them. This CDR3 comprises 13 residues. In germline, CDR1 is SNHLY, CDR2 FYNNEI. The CDR3 DNA sequence: TGTGCCAGCAGATTCGGTGGGCAAGAGACCCAGTACTTC. Translated, it gives CASRFGGQETQYF.

This clonotype showed up many times. The rearrangement joins TRBV20-1 to TRBJ1-5; no reliable D call. This CDR3 spans 13 amino acids. The germline gives CDR1 DFQATT, CDR2 SNEGSKA (reference sequence). With 5 bases removed from V and 2 bases from J, the gap between germline ends came to 10 bases. DNA of the CDR3: TGCAGTGCTCAAGGGAATGGCAATCAGCCCCAGCATTTT. It specifies CSAQGNGNQPQHF.

This clonotype was recorded many times. This sequence joins TRBV18 and TRBJ2-4; the D is unclear. Germline CDR1 and CDR2: KGHSH and LQKENI. The CDR3 sequence is 15 residues long. Deletions cut 0 bases from V and 0 bases from J, with 6 bases between. CDR3 sequence reads: CASSPPEIAKNIQYF. The CDR3 DNA reads TGTGCCAGCTCACCACCGGAGATAGCCAAAAACATTCAGTACTTC.

V and J are TRBV20-1 and TRBJ1-3, with a tentative D call TRBD1 (5 bases). CDR1 DFQATT and CDR2 SNEGSKA come from the germline V gene (reference sequence). V lost 5 bases and J 14 bases, leaving 19 bases between the germline ends. The CDR3 loop spans 12 amino acids. CDR3 coding DNA: TGCAGTGCTCGAGCTGACAGCACCGCTCTATATTTT. As protein: CSARADSTALYF.

This clonotype has at least ten counts. This chain joins TRBV5-1 and TRBJ1-1; D is unclear. V gave up 1 base and J gave up 1 base, with 8 bases separating them. CDR1 and CDR2 (germline): SGHRS, YFSETQ. The length of the CDR3 is 14 residues. The CDR3 loop is CASSLLPRNTEAFF. The CDR3 DNA sequence: TGCGCCAGCAGCTTGCTTCCGAGGAACACTGAAGCTTTCTTT.

This clonotype was picked up many times. The rearrangement links TRBV20-1 to TRBJ1-4; perhaps TRBD1 as D (5 bases). Trimming pared 1 base from V and 6 bases from J, leaving 12 bases between. The germline gives CDR1 DFQATT, CDR2 SNEGSKA (reference sequence). The CDR3 loop spans 14 amino acids. CDR3 protein: CSARVAGGDEKLFF. In DNA form, the CDR3 reads TGCAGTGCTAGAGTTGCAGGAGGGGATGAAAAACTGTTTTTT.

This clonotype was counted between two and nine times. The rearrangement links TRBV2 to TRBJ2-1; TRBD2 might be the D (6 bases). The CDR3 consists of 14 residues. Germline CDR1 SNHLY, CDR2 FYNNEI. Trimming removed 7 bases from V and 3 bases from J, with 13 bases in between. The CDR3 region is CASIQGLVYNEQFF. The CDR3 bases are TGTGCCAGCATCCAGGGACTCGTCTACAATGAGCAGTTCTTC.

Ten or more counts support this clonotype. The rearrangement joins TRBV6-1 to TRBJ2-5; 10 bases fit TRBD2. Germline lookup yields CDR1 MNHNS and CDR2 SASEGT. V lost 5 bases, J lost 7 bases, and 10 bases stayed unmatched. CDR3 length: 15 residues. Written as DNA, the CDR3 is TGTGCCAGCAGTCCCCGGACTAGCGGAGCGGGGACCCAGTACTTC. Translation gives CASSPRTSGAGTQYF.

The rearrangement uses TRBV4-1 and TRBJ1-1; 7 nucleotides match TRBD1. The CDR3 loop spans 12 amino acids. Germline values: CDR1 MGHRA, CDR2 YSYEKL. Trimming at V came to 5 bases and at J to 10 bases, leaving 7 bases not matched to a gene. The CDR3 sequence is CASSATGVLAFF. As DNA, the CDR3 is TGCGCCAGCAGCGCAACAGGGGTACTAGCTTTCTTT.

This clonotype has at least ten counts. The chain links TRBV9 to TRBJ2-3; TRBD2 matches at 8 bases. This CDR3 has 14 amino acids. Germline lookup yields CDR1 SGDLS and CDR2 YYNGEE. Trimming removed 4 bases from V and 3 bases from J; junction bases left unmatched: 4. CDR3 protein: CASSRIAGTDTQYF. The CDR3 nucleotides are TGTGCCAGCAGCCGGATAGCGGGGACAGATACGCAGTATTTT.

The genes are TRBV6-1 and TRBJ1-1, with 10 bases that match TRBD1. Germline V gene data show CDR1 as MNHNS and CDR2 as SASEGT. V lost 6 bases to trimming and J lost 3 bases; unmatched junction nucleotides: 4. This CDR3 has 14 amino acids. CDR3 bases: TGTGCCAGCAGACCTGGACAGGGGGACACTGAAGCTTTCTTT. This codes for CASRPGQGDTEAFF.

There are a few counts of this clonotype. V gene TRBV20-1 combines with J gene TRBJ1-4, with D perhaps TRBD1 (6 bases). The CDR3 runs 14 residues. Germline V gene sequence: CDR1 DFQATT, CDR2 SNEGSKA (reference sequence). Trimming removed 3 bases at V and 0 bases at J, with 8 bases between. CDR3 nucleotide sequence: TGCAGTGCTAGGGGGGGCCCAACTAATGAAAAACTGTTTTTT. Its translation: CSARGGPTNEKLFF.

This rearrangement joins TRBV6-2 or TRBV6-3 to TRBJ2-3; D not resolved. Trimming removed 0 bases at V and 0 bases at J, with 10 bases between. The CDR3 is 16 residues long. Germline CDR1 MNHEY, CDR2 SVGEGT. The CDR3 DNA is TGTGCCAGCAGTTACTCCGCTAAATCTAGCACAGATACGCAGTATTTT. Its protein product is CASSYSAKSSTDTQYF.

The chain links TRBV7-3 to TRBJ2-1, with a possible D match to TRBD2 (6 bases). V was cut by 5 bases and J by 7 bases, with 18 bases left in between. Per the germline V gene, CDR1 is SGHTA and CDR2 is FQGTGA. The CDR3 spans 15 residues. CDR3 sequence: CASSRTNTRLNEQFF. In DNA, the CDR3 is TGTGCCAGCAGCCGGACTAACACCCGTCTAAATGAGCAGTTCTTC.

In this sample, this clonotype turned up many times. V and J are TRBV29-1 and TRBJ1-2; the D is unclear. The CDR3 is 14 amino acids. The V and J ends lost 1 base and 3 bases respectively, with 12 bases between them. CDR1 and CDR2 from the germline V gene are SQVTM and ANQGSEA. DNA of the CDR3: TGCAGCGTTGAAGCTACCGGGATCGACTATGGCTACACCTTC. Protein: CSVEATGIDYGYTF.